These 5 T cell receptor beta chains were sequenced from one sample in a study of blood T cells in healthy people across ages. With a J-beta primer mix and a sample-barcoded 5' primer, a second PCR ran about 7 to 12 cycles. Each CDR3 protein is one row after TCRdb ran MiXCR on the 5' RACE reads. There are about 680,000 distinct CDR3 sequences in the sample; roughly 49% occur only once, and around a third lies in the top ten. Sequences were obtained from blood. The source of these receptors is a woman aged 55-70 years in good health.

The chain couples TRBV7-8 to TRBJ2-6; D call uncertain. The CDR3 runs 9 residues. V was shortened by 3 bases and J by 18 bases, with 6 bases between the two germline ends. From germline, CDR1 is SGHVS and CDR2 FQNEAQ. CDR3 protein: CASSFPWTF. CDR3 bases: TGTGCCAGCAGCTTTCCGTGGACTTTC.

The chain uses TRBV20-1 and TRBJ1-5; D ambiguous. CDR3 length: 13 amino acids. From germline, CDR1 is DFQATT and CDR2 SNEGSKA (reference sequence). V dropped 0 bases and J dropped 6 bases, with 9 bases sitting between them. Written as DNA, the CDR3 is TGCAGTGCTAGAGAAAGCGTGGGTCAGCCCCAGCATTTT. Translated, it gives CSARESVGQPQHF.

This sequence joins TRBV5-1 and TRBJ2-6; the D is unclear. CDR3 length: 17 amino acids. V gave up 2 bases and J gave up 0 bases, with 12 bases separating them. The germline V gene has CDR1 SGHRS and CDR2 YFSETQ. The DNA of the CDR3 is TGCGCCAGCAGCTTCGGAGAAATTAGCTCTGGGGCCAACGTCCTGACTTTC. Protein sequence: CASSFGEISSGANVLTF.

This chain joins TRBV7-2 and TRBJ2-3; TRBD2 aligns across 14 bases. The CDR3 covers 18 residues. The germline V gene encodes CDR1 SGHTA and CDR2 FQGNSA. J gave up 2 bases and V 0 bases, and 4 bases lay outside the gene matches. CDR3 residues: CASSLARTSGRTTDTQYF. CDR3 coding DNA: TGTGCCAGCAGCTTAGCGCGGACTAGCGGGAGGACCACAGATACGCAGTATTTT.

The chain recombines TRBV7-2 with TRBJ2-1, with TRBD1 identical over 10 bases. The CDR3 covers 14 residues. Germline V gives CDR1 SGHTA, CDR2 FQGNSA. With 5 bases clipped from V and 8 bases from J, the junction kept 6 bases outside the gene matches. For the CDR3, the DNA is TGTGCCAGCAGCCTGCGGACAGGGGGGGATGAGCAGTTCTTC. Its protein product is CASSLRTGGDEQFF. The variable domain in full, completed from reference TRBV7-2 and TRBJ2-1, reads GAGVSQSPSNKVTEKGKDVELRCDPISGHTALYWYRQSLGQGLEFLIYFQGNSAPDKSGLPSDRFSAERTGGSVSTLTIQRTQQEDSAVYLCASSLRTGGDEQFFGPGTRLTVL.